The 20 T cell receptor beta chains in this list originate from one sample, sequenced in a study of response to subunit inactivated influenza vaccine. One entry per CDR3 protein results from TCRdb running MiXCR on the RT-PCR reads. The sample records more than 550,000 distinct CDR3 sequences, roughly 12% being singletons. The specimen comprised PBMCs from blood, sampled on the day of vaccination. The receptors were sampled from a man aged 50 or older who received an inactivated influenza vaccine.

There are many counts of this clonotype. The genes are TRBV7-2 and TRBJ2-3; D gene unclear. Germline loops: CDR1 SGHTA, CDR2 FQGNSA. The ends were cut back, 5 bases at V and 10 bases at J, with 19 bases in the middle. This CDR3 has 14 amino acids. The chain's CDR3 is CASSLFQPPSPQYF. Written as DNA, the CDR3 is TGTGCCAGCAGCCTATTTCAGCCACCTAGTCCGCAGTATTTT. Using reference TRBV7-2 and TRBJ2-3 for the parts outside the CDR3, the full variable domain is GAGVSQSPSNKVTEKGKDVELRCDPISGHTALYWYRQSLGQGLEFLIYFQGNSAPDKSGLPSDRFSAERTGGSVSTLTIQRTQQEDSAVYLCASSLFQPPSPQYFGPGTRLTVL.

The chain is built from TRBV15 and TRBJ2-4; TRBD2 agrees at 10 bases. CDR1 and CDR2 from the germline V gene are LNHNV and YYDKDF (reference sequence). This CDR3 contains 17 residues. The V gene end was trimmed by 0 bases and the J gene end by 6 bases; junction bases not matched to a gene: 8. The CDR3 protein is CATSREASGSLRNIQYF. DNA of the CDR3: TGTGCCACCAGCAGAGAGGCTAGCGGGAGTCTGAGAAACATTCAGTACTTC.

The chain recombines TRBV29-1 with TRBJ2-1, with TRBD2 matching 13 bases. Germline CDR1 is SQVTM and CDR2 is ANQGSEA. The CDR3 extends over 13 amino acids. With 7 bases clipped from V and 6 bases from J, the junction kept 3 bases outside the gene matches. For the CDR3, the DNA is TGCAGCGCCGGGACTAGCGGGATCAATGAGCAGTTCTTC. Residues: CSAGTSGINEQFF.

This clonotype was seen a handful of times. The rearrangement links TRBV6-2 or TRBV6-3 to TRBJ2-1; 7 bases are shared with TRBD2. This CDR3 contains 19 residues. After removal of 0 bases from V and 6 bases from J, the junction contained 17 bases not matched to a gene. The germline V gene encodes CDR1 MNHEY and CDR2 SVGEGT. CDR3 sequence: CASSYSAGRARGRANEQFF. CDR3 DNA: TGTGCCAGCAGTTACTCGGCAGGGAGAGCGCGCGGGAGAGCCAATGAGCAGTTCTTC.

This clonotype was counted a few times. The CDR3, as DNA: TGTGCCAGCAGCTCCGGGACTATATCAAGAGATACGCAGTATTTT. Translation gives CASSSGTISRDTQYF. The V and J genes are TRBV7-2 and TRBJ2-3; 7 nucleotides agree with TRBD2. Trimming at V came to 4 bases and at J to 5 bases, leaving 9 bases not matched to a gene. In germline, CDR1 is SGHTA, CDR2 FQGNSA. This CDR3 is built from 15 residues.

The rearrangement links TRBV5-5 to TRBJ2-1; D possibly corresponds to TRBD2 (5 bases). The germline CDR1 and CDR2 sequences are SGHKS and YYEKEE (reference sequence). CDR3 length: 14 residues. Trimming stripped 0 bases from V and 7 bases from J, with 11 bases between. CDR3 residues: CASSLAYQRNEQFF. CDR3 nucleotide sequence: TGTGCCAGCAGCTTGGCCTATCAGCGGAATGAGCAGTTCTTC.

There are a few counts of this clonotype. This sequence joins TRBV20-1 and TRBJ2-1; D possibly corresponds to TRBD1 (5 bases). Looked up from germline, CDR1 is DFQATT and CDR2 is SNEGSKA (reference sequence). Trimming stripped 1 base from V and 10 bases from J, with 11 bases between. The CDR3 sequence is 12 residues long. The DNA for the CDR3 is TGCAGTGCTAGAGCCCGGACACCAGAGCAGTTCTTC. This sequence encodes CSARARTPEQFF.

Only a few counts were recorded for this clonotype. This chain uses TRBV6-2 or TRBV6-3 with TRBJ2-1; D is possibly TRBD1 (6 bases). Germline CDR1 and CDR2: MNHEY and SVGEGT. The CDR3 spans 15 residues. V dropped 5 bases and J dropped 1 base, with 12 bases sitting between them. This CDR3 is CASSTRTESYNEQFF. In DNA, the CDR3 is TGTGCCAGCAGTACCCGGACAGAATCCTACAATGAGCAGTTCTTC.

This clonotype has a count of ten or more. The CDR3 DNA reads as TGTGCCAGCAGCTCCCTATTTGAGGCAGTGGAGACCCAGTACTTC. Amino acids: CASSSLFEAVETQYF. The genes are TRBV5-6 and TRBJ2-5; D unresolved. V lost 3 bases and J 5 bases, leaving 17 bases between the germline ends. The germline V gene encodes CDR1 SGHDT and CDR2 YYEEEE. The CDR3 extends over 15 amino acids.

V usage is TRBV5-5 and J usage is TRBJ2-5; 9 positions agree with TRBD2. Germline-derived CDR1 and CDR2 are SGHKS and YYEKEE (reference sequence). The CDR3 runs 17 residues. V lost 0 bases to trimming and J lost 3 bases; unmatched junction nucleotides: 9. CDR3 bases: TGTGCCAGCAGCTTGGTAATTCGGCGGGGGGGTGAAGAGACCCAGTACTTC. This sequence encodes CASSLVIRRGGEETQYF.

V gene TRBV24-1 combines with J gene TRBJ1-1; possibly TRBD1 for D (6 bases). V was cut by 6 bases and J by 5 bases, with 18 bases left in between. The CDR3 sequence is 15 residues long. CDR1 is KGHDR, CDR2 SFDVKD, per germline. CDR3 loop: CATSSSRGRGTEAFF. The CDR3 DNA follows: TGTGCCACCAGTTCTTCCAGGGGAAGGGGGACTGAAGCTTTCTTT.

This clonotype was picked up a small number of times. The V call is TRBV28, the J call TRBJ2-7; 10 bases match TRBD2. This CDR3 spans 16 amino acids. The ends lost 6 bases at V and 1 base at J; junction bases unmatched: 9. Germline V lookup: CDR1 MDHEN, CDR2 SYDVKM. The CDR3 protein is CASSLPSGSGSYEQYF. As DNA, the CDR3 is TGTGCCAGCAGCCTCCCTAGCGGGAGTGGATCCTACGAGCAGTACTTC.

The table lists this clonotype with a few counts. The chain is built from TRBV5-1 and TRBJ2-1; 10 bases map to TRBD2. J gave up 5 bases and V 6 bases, and 5 bases lay outside the gene matches. Germline CDR1 is SGHRS and CDR2 is YFSETQ. The CDR3 contains 14 residues. This chain's CDR3 is CASKTSGANNEQFF. In DNA, the CDR3 is TGCGCCAGCAAAACTAGCGGGGCGAACAATGAGCAGTTCTTC. The whole variable domain, remainder taken from reference TRBV5-1 and TRBJ2-1, is KAGVTQTPRYLIKTRGQQVTLSCSPISGHRSVSWYQQTPGQGLQFLFEYFSETQRNKGNFPGRFSGRQFSNSRSEMNVSTLELGDSALYLCASKTSGANNEQFFGPGTRLTVL.

There are a few counts of this clonotype. The rearrangement links TRBV7-2 to TRBJ2-2, with TRBD2 matching 9 bases. J lost 7 bases, V lost 1 base, and 10 bases had no gene match. There are 17 residues in the CDR3. CDR1 and CDR2 (germline): SGHTA, FQGNSA. In DNA form, the CDR3 reads TGTGCCAGCAGCTTAGGGGCTGGCGGGAGGGTGGTCGGGGAGCTGTTTTTT. The encoded protein is CASSLGAGGRVVGELFF.

CDR3 nucleotides: TGTGCCAGCAGCTTGAAGAGGACAGATACGCAGTATTTT. Protein: CASSLKRTDTQYF. V and J are TRBV7-9 and TRBJ2-3; D is undetermined. This CDR3 comprises 13 residues. The V end was cut by 3 bases, the J end by 3 bases, with 7 bases between. The germline CDR1 and CDR2 sequences are SEHNR and FQNEAQ (reference sequence).

Only a few counts were recorded for this clonotype. The chain links TRBV12-3 or TRBV12-4 to TRBJ1-2; possible D gene TRBD1, 6 bases. CDR3 size: 14 residues. Trimming took 5 bases from V and 3 from J, leaving 13 bases between them. CDR3 protein: CASSLSRGYYGYTF. Here the CDR3 DNA reads TGTGCCAGCAGTCTGTCAAGGGGGTACTATGGCTACACCTTC.

The chain joins TRBV6-2 or TRBV6-3 to TRBJ2-3, with TRBD2 matching over 14 bases. CDR3 length: 20 amino acids. The junction had 12 bases not matched to a gene; V was cut back by 4 bases and J by 0 bases. CDR1 and CDR2 from the germline V gene are MNHEY and SVGEGT. The CDR3 DNA reads as TGTGCCAGCAGTTTACGTCGGGGACTAGCGGGGGTGACCAGCACAGATACGCAGTATTTT. As protein: CASSLRRGLAGVTSTDTQYF.

This clonotype was found many times. The genes are TRBV12-3 or TRBV12-4 and TRBJ2-1; 12 bases align to TRBD2. V lost 7 bases to trimming and J lost 7 bases; unmatched junction nucleotides: 8. The CDR3 contains 15 residues. For the CDR3, the DNA is TGTGCCAGCACCCTGCCTAGCGGGAGGGGGAATGAGCAGTTCTTC. This encodes CASTLPSGRGNEQFF.

The DNA of the CDR3 is TGTGCCAGCAGTTACGGCCCGGGGGGCTTGGCTTTCTTT. Protein sequence: CASSYGPGGLAFF. The V and J genes are TRBV6-5 and TRBJ1-1; perhaps TRBD1 as D (6 bases). Deletions cut 2 bases from V and 11 bases from J, with 15 bases between. The germline gives CDR1 MNHEY, CDR2 SVGAGI. The CDR3 has 13 amino acids.

This clonotype was seen many times. The chain employs TRBV7-2 and TRBJ2-7; TRBD2 matches at 13 bases. The junction had 2 bases not matched to a gene; V was cut back by 4 bases and J by 2 bases. The germline V gene has CDR1 SGHTA and CDR2 FQGNSA. This CDR3 contains 15 residues. CDR3 region: CASSSGLAGAYEQYF. The CDR3, as DNA: TGTGCCAGCAGCTCCGGACTAGCGGGAGCCTACGAGCAGTACTTC.